These 10 T cell receptor beta chains share one sample of origin, sequenced in a study of shared clonotypes between healthy human individuals. Assay: immunoSEQ multiplex PCR; the TCRdb copy retains only in-frame clones and omits some. The sample records about 1.4 million clones, roughly 95% being singletons. Sequenced sample: naive CD4+ T cells sorted from blood. Subset meaning: CD45RA+ positively selected. The receptors were sampled from a man younger than 40 in good health.

V is TRBV29-1 and J is TRBJ2-3; 9 nucleotides match TRBD1. The CDR3 has 14 amino acids. The V gene's germline CDR1 is SQVTM and CDR2 ANQGSEA. V lost 5 bases and J lost 3; bases outside the gene matches: 6. The DNA of the CDR3 is TGCAGCGTTCCCCTACAGGGGGCGACAGATACGCAGTATTTT. Encoded protein: CSVPLQGATDTQYF.

The gene calls are TRBV7-9 and TRBJ2-2; weak D call: TRBD2 (6 bases). This CDR3 has 17 residues. Germline V gene sequence: CDR1 SEHNR, CDR2 FQNEAQ (reference sequence). Between the trimmed V and J ends, which lost 0 bases and 5 bases, there was a span of 16 bases. CDR3 amino acids: CASSLAPSQGGTGELFF. The CDR3 DNA is TGTGCCAGCAGCTTAGCGCCTTCCCAGGGAGGTACCGGGGAGCTGTTTTTT.

This chain connects TRBV28 to TRBJ1-3; D unclear. V was trimmed by 6 bases and J by 0 bases, leaving 9 bases between them. CDR3 size: 14 residues. CDR1 MDHEN and CDR2 SYDVKM come from the germline V gene. This CDR3 reads CASSTSNSGNTIYF. CDR3 nucleotide sequence: TGTGCCAGCAGCACCTCAAACTCTGGAAACACCATATATTTT.

This clone was observed a single time. The same CDR3 arises from other DNA sequences in this sample as well. V and J are TRBV5-1 and TRBJ2-1; no firm D call. This CDR3 contains 13 residues. Germline V gene data show CDR1 as SGHRS and CDR2 as YFSETQ. Between the trimmed V and J ends, which lost 2 bases and 5 bases, there was a span of 8 bases. CDR3 bases: TGCGCCAGCAGCTTTGGGCAGAACAATGAGCAGTTCTTC. Translated, it gives CASSFGQNNEQFF.

The rearrangement links TRBV11-2 to TRBJ2-7; TRBD1 matches at 8 bases. The germline V gene encodes CDR1 SGHAT and CDR2 FQNNGV. The CDR3 has 12 residues. V trimming: 6 bases; J trimming: 2 bases; junction bases outside the gene matches: 0. CDR3 sequence: CASRQGAYEQYF. DNA of the CDR3: TGTGCCAGCAGACAGGGGGCCTACGAGCAGTACTTC.

This clone was seen a single time. This chain connects TRBV7-2 to TRBJ2-2; no reliable D call. Germline CDR1 SGHTA, CDR2 FQGNSA. The V and J ends lost 3 bases and 6 bases respectively, with 11 bases between them. The CDR3 is 14 amino acids. The CDR3, as DNA: TGTGCCAGCAGCTTTTCCGTGTTGGCCGGGGAGCTGTTTTTT. Amino acids: CASSFSVLAGELFF.

The V call is TRBV4-1, the J call TRBJ2-3, with 9 nucleotides matching TRBD2. The germline gives CDR1 MGHRA, CDR2 YSYEKL. CDR3 length equals 17 residues. V lost 2 bases to trimming and J lost 1 base; unmatched junction nucleotides: 7. CDR3 amino acids: CASSQPFSGSGTDTQYF. The CDR3 nucleotides are TGCGCCAGCAGCCAACCCTTTAGCGGGAGCGGCACAGATACGCAGTATTTT.

This chain joins TRBV27 and TRBJ2-3; 12 bases match TRBD2. V shed 7 bases and J 6 bases; nucleotides not matched to a gene: 8. The CDR3 is 15 residues long. From germline, CDR1 is MNHEY and CDR2 SMNVEV (reference sequence). The CDR3 is CASTPSGRAFDTQYF. CDR3 DNA sequence: TGTGCCAGCACTCCTAGCGGGAGGGCCTTCGATACGCAGTATTTT.

The chain carries TRBV28 and TRBJ2-7; no definite D call. CDR1 MDHEN and CDR2 SYDVKM come from the germline V gene. CDR3 length: 11 residues. Trimming took 2 bases from V and 6 from J, leaving 5 bases between them. CDR3 in DNA: TGTGCCAGCAGTTTAAACGCCGAGCAGTACTTC. This codes for CASSLNAEQYF.

The chain uses TRBV6-1 and TRBJ1-1; D might be TRBD1 (5 bases). The CDR3 has 15 residues. Germline lookup yields CDR1 MNHNS and CDR2 SASEGT. V gave up 2 bases and J gave up 5 bases, with 15 bases separating them. The DNA for the CDR3 is TGTGCCAGCAGTGAAATGGTCAGGGTTTTGACTGAAGCTTTCTTT. It encodes CASSEMVRVLTEAFF.